This record covers a single T cell receptor beta chain. Its antigen is currently unknown. The V gene's germline CDR1 is SGHNT and CDR2 YENEEA. This CDR3 spans 14 amino acids. V was trimmed by 5 bases and J by 0 bases, leaving 11 bases between them. These data belong to a study of cytomegalovirus exposure and HLA in healthy donors. Study-level findings and limits: The majority of CMV-associated TCR beta chains were reported as apparently HLA-restricted in a later analysis. Analyzed later, association rates of TCRs varied across HLA loci, with DRB1 most and HLA-C fewest. In vitro, a few CMV-associated chains proved specific for CMV antigens.

PCR employed 60 Vbeta and 13 Jbeta primers. Original methodology: A later analysis tallied about 80 million unique TCR beta chains, some 12 million of them shared. The protocol was immunoSEQ multiplex PCR, while the TCRdb copy is restricted to in-frame clones and leaves out a portion. The V and J calls and the clone size are those of that table, but D and trimming were determined from the DNA. The sample shows approximately 60,000 clones, roughly 80% of them seen only once. Sequencing used PBMCs. J is TRBJ2-7 and V is TRBV11-3; D perhaps matches TRBD1 (5 bases). The TCR was taken from a man aged 35-49 years in good health and CMV-seronegative. The CDR3 reads CASSQGPNSYEQYF. The CDR3 bases are TGTGCCAGCAGCCAGGGTCCAAACTCCTACGAGCAGTACTTC. Supplemented by reference TRBV11-3 and TRBJ2-7, the full variable domain reads EAGVVQSPRYKIIEKKQPVAFWCNPISGHNTLYWYLQNLGQGPELLIRYENEEAVDDSQLPKDRFSAERLKGVDSTLKIQPAELGDSAVYLCASSQGPNSYEQYFGPGTRLTVT.